The subject of this entry is one T cell receptor (beta chain). Its antigen remains unknown. Trimming pared 3 bases from V and 5 bases from J, leaving 10 bases between. The V gene's germline CDR1 is GTSNPN and CDR2 SVGIG (reference sequence). The CDR3 contains 13 residues. Cycle 7 day 1, cycle 4 day 1, and baseline were the timepoints at which blood was sampled. The data were taken from a study of OX40 agonist ivuxolimab in advanced cancers. Overall study: The patients received agonistic anti-OX40 (CD134) antibody ivuxolimab. Study-wide findings and caveats: Circulating CD4+ and CD8+ T cells showed clonal expansion by week 6 at 0.1 to 3.0 mg/kg.

Method: immunoSEQ multiplex PCR; TCRdb's copy keeps in-frame clones and lacks some. The sample records tens of thousands of clones, 80% to 95% being singletons. The source material was CD4+ or CD8+ T cells sorted from blood, sampled in a trial of the OX40 agonist ivuxolimab. The clonotype was recovered from an adult with an advanced solid tumor such as melanoma, head and neck, liver or kidney cancer. This chain uses TRBV30 with TRBJ2-2, with D hard to call. The CDR3 spells CAWRRSETGELFF. As DNA, the CDR3 is TGTGCCTGGAGGCGGTCGGAAACCGGGGAGCTGTTTTTT. The variable domain in full, with the rest retrieved from reference TRBV30 and TRBJ2-2, is SQTIHQWPATLVQPVGSPLSLECTVEGTSNPNLYWYRQAAGRGLQLLFYSVGIGQISSEVPQNLSASRPQDRQFILSSKKLLLSDSGFYLCAWRRSETGELFFGEGSRLTVL.